Many counts were recorded for the clone carrying this TCR beta chain. TCRdb independently ran MiXCR on the RT-PCR reads; one entry per CDR3 protein. The sample holds about 680,000 distinct CDR3 sequences, 14% seen once. The receptor's source is a female donor in good health, serving as a healthy control. Sample: memory CD4+ T cells from blood.

This CDR3 is CASSFGAREQFF. The CDR3 coding sequence is TGTGCCAGCAGTTTTGGAGCGCGGGAGCAGTTCTTC. V is TRBV12-3 or TRBV12-4 and J is TRBJ2-1; D gene unclear. This CDR3 is built from 12 residues. V lost 3 bases and J lost 10, with 10 bases in between.